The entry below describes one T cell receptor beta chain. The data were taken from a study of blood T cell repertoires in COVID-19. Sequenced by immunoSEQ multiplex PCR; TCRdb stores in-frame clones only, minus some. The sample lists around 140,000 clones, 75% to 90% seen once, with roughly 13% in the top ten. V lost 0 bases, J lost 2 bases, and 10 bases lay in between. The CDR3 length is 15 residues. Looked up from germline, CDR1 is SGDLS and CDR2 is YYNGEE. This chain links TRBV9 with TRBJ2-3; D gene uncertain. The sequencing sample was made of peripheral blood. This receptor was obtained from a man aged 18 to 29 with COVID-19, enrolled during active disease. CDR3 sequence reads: CASSVAMRSTDTQYF. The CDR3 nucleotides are TGTGCCAGCAGCGTAGCAATGCGGTCCACAGATACGCAGTATTTT.